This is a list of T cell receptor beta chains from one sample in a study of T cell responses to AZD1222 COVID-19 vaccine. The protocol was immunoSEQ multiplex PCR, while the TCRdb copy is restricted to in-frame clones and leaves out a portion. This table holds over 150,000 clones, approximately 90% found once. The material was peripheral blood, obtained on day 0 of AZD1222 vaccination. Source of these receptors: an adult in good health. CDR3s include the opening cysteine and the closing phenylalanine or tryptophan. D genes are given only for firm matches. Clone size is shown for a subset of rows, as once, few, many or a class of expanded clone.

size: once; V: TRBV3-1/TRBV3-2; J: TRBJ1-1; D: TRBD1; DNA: TGTGCCAGCAGCCGGTGGGACAGGAGGAACACTGAAGCTTTCTTT; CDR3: CASSRWDRRNTEAFF
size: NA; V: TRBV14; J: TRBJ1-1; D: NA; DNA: TGTGCCAGCAGCCAAGGGGGGTTGGCTTTCTTT; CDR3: CASSQGGLAFF
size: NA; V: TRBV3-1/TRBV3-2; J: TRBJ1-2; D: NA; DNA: TGTGCCAGCAGCCGCGCAGGGGTGAGGGAATATGGCTACACCTTC; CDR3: CASSRAGVREYGYTF
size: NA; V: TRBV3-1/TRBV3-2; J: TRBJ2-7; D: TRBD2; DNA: TGTGCCAGCAGCCAATATCAAGCGGGGCCCTCGGGGGAGCAGTACTTC; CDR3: CASSQYQAGPSGEQYF
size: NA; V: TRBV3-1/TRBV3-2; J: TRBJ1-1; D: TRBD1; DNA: TGTGCCAGCAGCCAAGATGGGGACAGAAACACTGAAGCTTTCTTT; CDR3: CASSQDGDRNTEAFF
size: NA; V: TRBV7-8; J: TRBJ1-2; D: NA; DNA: TGTGCCAGCAGCTCAGCAGACGGCTTTGGAGGCTACACCTTC; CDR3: CASSSADGFGGYTF
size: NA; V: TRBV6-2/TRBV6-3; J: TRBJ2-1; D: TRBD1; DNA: TGTGCCAGCAACCCCGGGACAGCCTTCCACAATGAGCAGTTCTTC; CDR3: CASNPGTAFHNEQFF
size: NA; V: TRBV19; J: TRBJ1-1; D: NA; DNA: TGTGCCAGTAGTGTCTCCGGGGCCCTGAACACTGAAGCTTTCTTT; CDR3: CASSVSGALNTEAFF
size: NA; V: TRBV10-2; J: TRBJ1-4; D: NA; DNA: TGCGCCTGCATGGCGGCCGATAATGAAAAACTGTTTTTT; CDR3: CACMAADNEKLFF
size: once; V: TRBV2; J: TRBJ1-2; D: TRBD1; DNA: TGTGCCAGCAGGGGACAGGGCGGAATCGGCTACACCTTC; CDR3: CASRGQGGIGYTF
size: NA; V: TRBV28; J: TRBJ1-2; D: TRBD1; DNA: TGTGCCAGCATCCGACAGGGGGCAGGAGGCTACACCTTC; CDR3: CASIRQGAGGYTF
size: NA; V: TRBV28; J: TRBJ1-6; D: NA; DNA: TGTGCCAGCAGTTTATGGGACTACCTTTCACCCCTCCACTTT; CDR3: CASSLWDYLSPLHF
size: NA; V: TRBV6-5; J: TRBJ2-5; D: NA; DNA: TGTGCCAGCAGTACCCGGACAGTCCGGGAGACCCAGTACTTC; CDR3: CASSTRTVRETQYF
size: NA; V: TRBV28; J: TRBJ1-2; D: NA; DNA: TGTGCCAGCAGTTTAGAGGGGCATGGCTACACCTTC; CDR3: CASSLEGHGYTF
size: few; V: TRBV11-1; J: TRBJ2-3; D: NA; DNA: TGTGCCAGCAGCTTAATGGCAGGATCCTACACAGATACGCAGTATTTT; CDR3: CASSLMAGSYTDTQYF